The clone carrying this T cell receptor (beta chain) occurred many times. RNA served as the template for amplifying TCR beta CDR3 regions. After a first-round RT-PCR with HTBI primers, a second-round multiplex PCR was run. TCRdb recomputed calls from the multiplex PCR reads with MiXCR, one row per CDR3 protein. The repertoire holds 200,000 to 250,000 distinct CDR3 sequences, with roughly 21% as singletons. This sample is part of a study of Graves' ophthalmopathy and Graves' hyperthyroidism. This CDR3 is 14 amino acids long. The germline V gene has CDR1 SGHRS and CDR2 YFSETQ. V shed 4 bases and J 5 bases; nucleotides not matched to a gene: 6.

This receptor was taken from a woman aged 45-65 years with Graves' ophthalmopathy. The rearrangement uses TRBV5-1 and TRBJ1-1, with TRBD1 matching 9 bases. The sample taken for sequencing was peripheral blood. CDR3 sequence (DNA): TGCGCCAGCAGCATGGGACAGGGAAAAACTGAAGCTTTCTTT. Residues: CASSMGQGKTEAFF.